Listed here are 27 T cell receptor beta chains from one sample, sequenced in a study of identical twins. Each CDR3 protein gets one entry after TCRdb re-called the 5' RACE reads with MiXCR. The data show 550,000 to 700,000 distinct CDR3 sequences, 9.5% to 10% seen once. These data also featured in a second study, about yellow fever vaccine responses in identical twins.

Specimen: PBMCs. The receptors shown here come from a woman under 30 in good health.

This clonotype has only a few counts. V gene TRBV7-2 combines with J gene TRBJ2-2; D ambiguous. Germline lookup yields CDR1 SGHTA and CDR2 FQGNSA. V shed 4 bases and J shed 5 bases, with 17 bases lying between them. The CDR3 covers 16 residues. The CDR3 protein is CASSSTGPLRTGELFF. The CDR3 nucleotides read TGTGCCAGCAGCTCGACGGGTCCCCTGCGAACCGGGGAGCTGTTTTTT.

This clonotype came up many times. This sequence joins TRBV6-2 or TRBV6-3 and TRBJ2-7; 12 bases line up with TRBD2. Germline V lookup: CDR1 MNHEY, CDR2 SVGEGT. CDR3 size: 14 residues. Trimming removed 7 bases from V and 5 bases from J; junction bases left unmatched: 6. As DNA, the CDR3 is TGTGCCAGCACCTCTAGCGGGAGGGCCCACGAGCAGTACTTC. This sequence encodes CASTSSGRAHEQYF.

In its sample, this clonotype was seen a few times. V is TRBV12-3 or TRBV12-4 and J is TRBJ1-2, with D unclear. The CDR3 covers 13 residues. Trimming took 2 bases from V and 1 from J, leaving 5 bases between them. Written as DNA, the CDR3 is TGTGCCAGCAGTTTAACCCTTAACTATGGCTACACCTTC. Its protein is CASSLTLNYGYTF.

The chain carries TRBV19 and TRBJ2-7; TRBD2 is a possible D gene (5 bases). Deletions cut 4 bases from V and 3 bases from J, with 7 bases between. Germline-derived CDR1 and CDR2 are LNHDA and SQIVND (reference sequence). This CDR3 is 12 amino acids long. CDR3 region: CASSKDYYEQYF. The CDR3 DNA reads as TGTGCCAGTAGTAAAGACTACTACGAGCAGTACTTC.

This clonotype has only a few counts. The CDR3 here is CASRPVQVSGANVLTF. The CDR3 DNA sequence: TGTGCCAGCAGACCTGTCCAGGTCTCTGGGGCCAACGTCCTGACTTTC. The chain joins TRBV28 to TRBJ2-6; D unclear. Germline V gives CDR1 MDHEN, CDR2 SYDVKM. Trimming stripped 6 bases from V and 0 bases from J, with 12 bases between. This CDR3 spans 16 amino acids.

The V and J genes are TRBV5-1 and TRBJ2-3; 12 nucleotides line up with TRBD2. V was clipped by 0 bases and J by 4 bases; unmatched bases: 3. This CDR3 comprises 16 residues. Germline lookup yields CDR1 SGHRS and CDR2 YFSETQ. For the CDR3, the DNA is TGCGCCAGCAGCTTGGGACTAGCGGGAGTAGCAGATACGCAGTATTTT. It is translated as CASSLGLAGVADTQYF.

This clonotype was observed many times. The chain joins TRBV7-9 to TRBJ2-5; D gene unclear. V was pared by 3 bases and J by 5 bases, with 10 bases between. The CDR3 extends over 13 amino acids. Germline CDR1 SEHNR, CDR2 FQNEAQ (reference sequence). CDR3 sequence reads: CASSFETVETQYF. The CDR3 DNA reads TGTGCCAGCAGCTTCGAGACCGTGGAGACCCAGTACTTC.

Many counts were recorded for this clonotype. The rearrangement uses TRBV12-3 or TRBV12-4 and TRBJ2-2; the D is unclear. Trimming removed 5 bases at V and 7 bases at J, with 2 bases between. The CDR3 totals 10 residues. Written as DNA, the CDR3 is TGTGCCAGCAGTGTCGGGGAGCTGTTTTTT. The encoded protein is CASSVGELFF.

This clonotype has just a few counts. V and J are TRBV2 and TRBJ2-1, with D uncertain. Germline values: CDR1 SNHLY, CDR2 FYNNEI. The CDR3 spans 12 residues. V lost 5 bases to trimming and J lost 9 bases, with 11 bases between them. The CDR3 here is CASSIRTGEQFF. The CDR3, as DNA: TGTGCCAGCAGTATTAGGACCGGTGAGCAGTTCTTC. Looking up the rest from reference TRBV2 and TRBJ2-1 gives the full variable domain: EPEVTQTPSHQVTQMGQEVILRCVPISNHLYFYWYRQILGQKVEFLVSFYNNEISEKSEIFDDQFSVERPDGSNFTLKIRSTKLEDSAMYFCASSIRTGEQFFGPGTRLTVL.

The V gene is TRBV27, the J gene TRBJ1-1; 8 bases line up with TRBD1. CDR3 size: 18 residues. CDR1 MNHEY and CDR2 SMNVEV come from the germline V gene (reference sequence). Unmatched junction bases numbered 14, after V lost 1 base and J lost 4 bases. This CDR3 reads CASSLFKGIGQGGTEAFF. The DNA of the CDR3 is TGTGCCAGCAGTTTATTCAAAGGTATTGGACAGGGCGGCACTGAAGCTTTCTTT.

The rearrangement uses TRBV3-1 and TRBJ2-1; either TRBD1 or TRBD2 may fit D (5 bases each). The V gene lost 4 bases and the J gene lost 2 bases, with 24 bases spanning the gap. Per germline, CDR1 LGHDT and CDR2 YNNKEL (reference sequence). The CDR3 runs to 19 residues. In DNA, the CDR3 is TGTGCCAGCAGCCTGAGGGGAGTAACGGTCGCCTGCCCCTACAATGAGCAGTTCTTC. This sequence encodes CASSLRGVTVACPYNEQFF.

The sample holds a few counts of this clonotype. The chain joins TRBV12-3 or TRBV12-4 to TRBJ1-3; 7 bases are a match to TRBD1. The V segment lost 5 bases and the J segment 2 bases; nucleotides outside the gene matches: 6. CDR3 size: 15 residues. CDR3 sequence: CASSTTGYPGNTIYF. The CDR3 DNA sequence: TGTGCCAGCAGTACGACAGGGTACCCTGGAAACACCATATATTTT.

This clonotype was counted only a few times. The chain combines TRBV15 with TRBJ2-7, with D maybe TRBD2 (6 bases). Germline V lookup: CDR1 LNHNV, CDR2 YYDKDF (reference sequence). The V and J ends lost 5 bases and 5 bases respectively, with 13 bases between them. This CDR3 has 13 amino acids. The CDR3 here is CATSRYGGHEQYF. CDR3 in DNA: TGTGCCACCAGCCGGTACGGGGGTCACGAGCAGTACTTC.

This clonotype was observed a handful of times. The J gene is TRBJ2-7, the V gene TRBV10-1, with no clear D. This CDR3 comprises 13 residues. The V gene lost 4 bases and the J gene lost 3 bases, with 10 bases spanning the gap. Germline assignment: CDR1 WNHNN and CDR2 SYGVQD (reference sequence). Written as DNA, the CDR3 is TGCGCCAGCAGTGCGATTTCTAGCTACGAGCAGTACTTC. Protein sequence: CASSAISSYEQYF.

This clonotype has at least ten counts. The CDR3 DNA reads TGCAGTGCTCCGAGACAGGGAGCTAACTATGGCTACACCTTC. Translating it yields CSAPRQGANYGYTF. The chain couples TRBV20-1 to TRBJ1-2; TRBD1 matches 7 bases. The CDR3 covers 14 residues. V trimming: 5 bases; J trimming: 0 bases; junction bases outside the gene matches: 6. Germline lookup yields CDR1 DFQATT and CDR2 SNEGSKA (reference sequence).

Turning to this clonotype: A read error may account for a junction end that differs from germline. The chain is built from TRBV14 and TRBJ2-7, with D unclear. CDR3 size: 15 residues. Germline CDR1 reads SGHDN; CDR2 reads FVKESK. The CDR3 DNA reads as TGTGCTAGCAGCCAAGGATGGGAATCCTCCTACGAGCAGTACTTC. It encodes CASSQGWESSYEQYF. Filled out from reference TRBV14 and TRBJ2-7, the complete variable domain reads EAGVTQFPSHSVIEKGQTVTLRCDPISGHDNLYWYRRVMGKEIKFLLHFVKESKQDESGMPNNRFLAERTGGTYSTLKVQPAELEDSGVYFCASSQGWESSYEQYFGPGTRLTVT.

This clonotype was seen more than once but under ten times. The chain has TRBV7-9 and TRBJ2-1, with 8 bases matching TRBD2. Germline V gene sequence: CDR1 SEHNR, CDR2 FQNEAQ (reference sequence). Losses at the gene ends were 1 base for V and 7 bases for J; bases not matched to a gene: 9. CDR3 size: 16 residues. This CDR3 is CASSLDPTGGGNEQFF. CDR3 DNA: TGTGCCAGCAGCTTAGATCCCACCGGGGGGGGTAATGAGCAGTTCTTC. Full variable domain (remainder filled in from reference TRBV7-9 and TRBJ2-1): DTGVSQNPRHKITKRGQNVTFRCDPISEHNRLYWYRQTLGQGPEFLTYFQNEAQLEKSRLLSDRFSAERPKGSFSTLEIQRTEQGDSAMYLCASSLDPTGGGNEQFFGPGTRLTVL.

This clonotype appeared many times. The gene calls are TRBV29-1 and TRBJ2-5; 7 bases agree with TRBD2. The trim removed 8 bases at V and 5 bases at J, leaving 8 bases unmatched. The CDR3 runs to 12 residues. Germline loops: CDR1 SQVTM, CDR2 ANQGSEA. CDR3: CSTREGQETQYF. The DNA for the CDR3 is TGCAGCACGAGGGAGGGGCAGGAGACCCAGTACTTC.

The CDR3 nucleotides are TGCAGCGTGGACAGGGCGGGCACAGATACGCAGTATTTT. Amino acid sequence: CSVDRAGTDTQYF. The chain employs TRBV29-1 and TRBJ2-3; 8 nucleotides align to TRBD1. Germline lookup yields CDR1 SQVTM and CDR2 ANQGSEA. V shed 6 bases and J 1 base; nucleotides not matched to a gene: 3. The length of the CDR3 is 13 residues.

The chain has TRBV7-2 and TRBJ2-3; 10 nucleotides line up with TRBD2. CDR1 and CDR2 (germline): SGHTA, FQGNSA. J lost 5 bases, V lost 3 bases, and 5 bases had no gene match. The CDR3 is 15 amino acids. This chain's CDR3 is CASSFQRGGIDTQYF. The CDR3 DNA follows: TGTGCCAGCAGCTTCCAGCGGGGGGGCATAGATACGCAGTATTTT. The whole variable domain, filled in from reference TRBV7-2 and TRBJ2-3, reads GAGVSQSPSNKVTEKGKDVELRCDPISGHTALYWYRQSLGQGLEFLIYFQGNSAPDKSGLPSDRFSAERTGGSVSTLTIQRTQQEDSAVYLCASSFQRGGIDTQYFGPGTRLTVL.

This clonotype was detected ten times or more. The chain combines TRBV4-3 with TRBJ2-2; 8 bases align to TRBD1. Germline V gives CDR1 LGHNA, CDR2 YSLEER. The CDR3 is made up of 15 amino acids. V lost 3 bases to trimming and J lost 3 bases; unmatched junction nucleotides: 3. The DNA of the CDR3 is TGCGCCAGCAGCCAGGGCAGGGGGCACACCGGGGAGCTGTTTTTT. Translated: CASSQGRGHTGELFF.

This clonotype was recorded at least ten times. The rearrangement uses TRBV11-2 and TRBJ2-1; D remains unclear. CDR1 is SGHAT, CDR2 FQNNGV, per germline. CDR3 length: 16 residues. Between the trimmed V and J ends, which lost 2 bases and 0 bases, there was a span of 11 bases. CDR3 sequence (DNA): TGTGCCAGCAGCTTAAGGCTACAGAGCTCCTACAATGAGCAGTTCTTC. Protein sequence: CASSLRLQSSYNEQFF.

As concerns this clonotype: Its ends do not fully match the called genes, so a read error is possible. The V gene is TRBV29-1, the J gene TRBJ2-1; perhaps TRBD1 as D (6 bases). The CDR3 is made up of 14 amino acids. The V gene's germline CDR1 is SQVTM and CDR2 ANQGSEA. CDR3 in amino acids: CSVEVDRLYNEQFF. In DNA, the CDR3 is TGCAGCGTGGAAGTGGACAGACTTTACAATGAGCAGTTCTTC.

V usage is TRBV12-3 or TRBV12-4 and J usage is TRBJ1-1; D gene uncertain. The ends were cut back, 5 bases at V and 6 bases at J, with 16 bases in the middle. This CDR3 has 14 amino acids. CDR3 sequence reads: CASSPGEYSSEAFF. CDR3 nucleotides: TGTGCCAGCAGTCCTGGGGAATACTCTTCTGAAGCTTTCTTT.

This clonotype was seen repeatedly, ten times or more. The rearrangement uses TRBV29-1 and TRBJ2-5; D unresolved. The germline V and J ends were trimmed by 3 bases and 5 bases, with 16 bases remaining between them. The CDR3 is 14 residues long. In germline, CDR1 is SQVTM, CDR2 ANQGSEA. CDR3 in DNA: TGCAGCGTTGACGGGTGGGCCTTGAAGGAGACCCAGTACTTC. Its protein product is CSVDGWALKETQYF.

This clonotype was seen repeatedly, ten times or more. The V call is TRBV3-1, the J call TRBJ2-1; no clear D. V lost 1 base to trimming and J lost 0 bases, with 4 bases between them. The CDR3 is 14 residues long. Germline CDR1 is LGHDT and CDR2 is YNNKEL (reference sequence). DNA for the CDR3: TGTGCCAGCAGCCAAGGGGGCTCCTACAATGAGCAGTTCTTC. Amino acids: CASSQGGSYNEQFF.

This clonotype was recorded a few times. The chain is built from TRBV19 and TRBJ1-1; D is unclear. Germline V CDR1 and CDR2: LNHDA, SQIVND (reference sequence). This CDR3 spans 13 amino acids. Trimming took off 4 bases at V and 8 bases at J, with 14 bases between the two ends. The CDR3 sequence: CASSSVVGLEAFF. CDR3 DNA: TGTGCCAGTAGTAGCGTCGTCGGTTTGGAAGCTTTCTTT. Full variable domain (remainder filled in from reference TRBV19 and TRBJ1-1): DGGITQSPKYLFRKEGQNVTLSCEQNLNHDAMYWYRQDPGQGLRLIYYSQIVNDFQKGDIAEGYSVSREKKESFPLTVTSAQKNPTAFYLCASSSVVGLEAFFGQGTRLTVV.